Listed below are T cell receptor beta chains from one sample, sequenced in a study of blood T cell repertoires in COVID-19. Assay: immunoSEQ multiplex PCR; the TCRdb copy retains only in-frame clones and omits some. This table holds about 260,000 clones, over 75% found once. Sequencing input: peripheral blood. The receptor set was obtained from a human donor in a cohort sampled during active COVID-19. Each CDR3 is given with its conserved first and last residue. The D gene is left open where the match is weak. The size entry is marked missing in some rows and otherwise reads once, few, many or a size class.

>NA|TRBV3-1/TRBV3-2|TRBJ1-1|NA
TGTGCCAGCAGCCAACAGGGGAGGGCTGAAGCTTTCTTT
CASSQQGRAEAFF
>few|TRBV19|TRBJ1-2|NA
TGTGCCAGTAGTATACTGACAGCTGATTCTAACTATGGCTACACCTTC
CASSILTADSNYGYTF
>NA|TRBV19|TRBJ2-5|TRBD2
TGTGCCAGTAGTTGGACTAGCGGGAGAAGGGAGACCCAGTACTTC
CASSWTSGRRETQYF
>NA|TRBV18|TRBJ2-7|NA
TGTGCCAGCTCACCACAGCCACGGGGGACAGCCTACGAGCAGTACTTC
CASSPQPRGTAYEQYF
>NA|TRBV7-9|TRBJ2-4|TRBD2
TGTGCCAGCAGCCTCGCGGGAGAACACATTCAGTACTTC
CASSLAGEHIQYF
>NA|TRBV5-1|TRBJ2-7|TRBD1
TGCGCCAGCAGCTTAGACGGACAGGGCTACGAGCAGTACTTC
CASSLDGQGYEQYF
>NA|TRBV2|TRBJ2-1|NA
TGTGCCAGCAGTGAACCCTCCGGCAATGAGCAGTTCTTC
CASSEPSGNEQFF
>NA|TRBV27|TRBJ2-5|NA
TGTGCCAGCAGTCGCTACAGGGAACGAGAGACCCAGTACTTC
CASSRYRERETQYF
>NA|TRBV6-5|TRBJ1-5|NA
TGTGCCAGCCTCAGAGGACAGAAGAATCAGCCCCAGCATTTT
CASLRGQKNQPQHF
>NA|TRBV3-1/TRBV3-2|TRBJ2-6|NA
TGTGCCAGCAGCCACCCTTCTGGGGCCAACGTCCTGACTTTC
CASSHPSGANVLTF
>NA|TRBV18|TRBJ2-3|TRBD2
TGTGCCAGCTCACCCCTTAGCGGGACTGCAGATACGCAGTATTTT
CASSPLSGTADTQYF
>once|TRBV7-9|TRBJ2-2|NA
TGTGCCAGCGGCTACAGGGTCTTGGACACCGGGGAGCTGTTTTTT
CASGYRVLDTGELFF
>NA|TRBV5-4|TRBJ2-3|TRBD2
TGTGCCAGCAGCCTAGCGGGATACGGCCCAGATACGCAGTATTTT
CASSLAGYGPDTQYF
>NA|TRBV7-2|TRBJ2-7|TRBD1
TGTGCCAGCAGCTTAGCACAGGGGCCGCACGAGCAGTACTTC
CASSLAQGPHEQYF
>NA|TRBV7-8|TRBJ2-7|TRBD2
TGTGCCAGCAGCCCTGTGCGGGAGTACGAGCAGTACTTC
CASSPVREYEQYF
>NA|TRBV28|TRBJ2-7|NA
TGTGCCAGCAGTTTAAGCGACGAGCAGTACTTC
CASSLSDEQYF
>once|TRBV4-2|TRBJ2-2|TRBD2
TGTGCCAGCAGCCATGAGCCGGGACTAGCGCTCACCGGGGAGCTGTTTTTT
CASSHEPGLALTGELFF
>NA|TRBV28|TRBJ2-7|TRBD2
TGTGCCAGCACCTTACTAGCGGGAGGTGGCGAGCAGTACTTC
CASTLLAGGGEQYF
>once|TRBV11-2|TRBJ1-1|NA
TGTGCCAGCAGCTTAACTAGGGCTCGGAACACTGAAGCTTTCTTT
CASSLTRARNTEAFF
>NA|TRBV7-9|TRBJ1-6|NA
TGTGCCAGCTTAGGTGACGGGAGGACACCCCTCCACTTT
CASLGDGRTPLHF
>NA|TRBV6-5|TRBJ2-1|TRBD2
TGTGCCAGTCGACTAGCGGCCCCACATGAGCAGTTCTTC
CASRLAAPHEQFF
>NA|TRBV3-1/TRBV3-2|TRBJ2-2|NA
TGTGCCAGCAGCCCCCCGGGACTCCACACCGGGGAGCTGTTTTTT
CASSPPGLHTGELFF
>NA|TRBV7-2|TRBJ2-1|TRBD2
TGTGCCAGCAGCCTCGGACTAGCGGGAGGGCGGGAGCAGTTCTTC
CASSLGLAGGREQFF
>NA|TRBV5-1|TRBJ2-5|TRBD2
TGCGCCAGCAAGACGGGAGGAGGGATGGAGACCCAGTACTTC
CASKTGGGMETQYF
>NA|TRBV29-1|TRBJ1-2|NA
TGCAGCGATCTCTCAGGGTTTGGCTACACCTTC
CSDLSGFGYTF
>NA|TRBV13|TRBJ2-7|TRBD2
TGTGCCAGCAGCTGGCCGGGACTAGGTGAGGGGGAGCAGTACTTC
CASSWPGLGEGEQYF
>NA|TRBV11-2|TRBJ2-1|TRBD1
TGTGCCAGCACCCGAGGGACAGGGGGTTCCAATGAGCAGTTCTTC
CASTRGTGGSNEQFF
>NA|TRBV7-2|TRBJ2-3|TRBD2
TGTGCCAGCAGCCCTAGACTAGCAGCTAGCACAGATACGCAGTATTTT
CASSPRLAASTDTQYF
>NA|TRBV7-9|TRBJ2-7|TRBD1
TGTGCCAGCAGCTCCAACAGGGGCCTGGTGCACTCCTACGAGCAGTACTTC
CASSSNRGLVHSYEQYF